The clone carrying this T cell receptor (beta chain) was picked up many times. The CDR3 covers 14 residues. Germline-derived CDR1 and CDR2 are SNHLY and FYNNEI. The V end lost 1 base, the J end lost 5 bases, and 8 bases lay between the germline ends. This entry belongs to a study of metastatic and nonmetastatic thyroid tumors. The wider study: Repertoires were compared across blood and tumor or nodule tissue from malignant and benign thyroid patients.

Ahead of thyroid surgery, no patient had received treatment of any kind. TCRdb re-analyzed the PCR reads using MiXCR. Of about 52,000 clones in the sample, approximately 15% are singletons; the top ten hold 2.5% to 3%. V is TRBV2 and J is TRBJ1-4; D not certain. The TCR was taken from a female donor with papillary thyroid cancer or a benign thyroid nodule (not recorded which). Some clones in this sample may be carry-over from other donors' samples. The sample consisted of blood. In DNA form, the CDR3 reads TGTGCCAGCAGTGAAGGCAACCGAAATGAAAAACTGTTTTTT. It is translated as CASSEGNRNEKLFF.